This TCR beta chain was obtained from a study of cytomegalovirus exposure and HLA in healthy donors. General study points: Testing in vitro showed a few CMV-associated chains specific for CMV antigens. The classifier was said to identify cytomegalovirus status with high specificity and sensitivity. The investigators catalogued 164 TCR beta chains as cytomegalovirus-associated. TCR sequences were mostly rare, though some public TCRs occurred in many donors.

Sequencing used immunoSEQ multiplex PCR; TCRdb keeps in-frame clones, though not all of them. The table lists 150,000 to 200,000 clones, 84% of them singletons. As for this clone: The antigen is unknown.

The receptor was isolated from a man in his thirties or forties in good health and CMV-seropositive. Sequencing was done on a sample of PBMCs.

In DNA form, the CDR3 reads TGTGCCAGCAGCCCACGGCTACGTAGCGGGGGGATACCTTACGAGCAGTACTTC. The encoded protein is CASSPRLRSGGIPYEQYF. This chain uses TRBV13 with TRBJ2-7; 10 positions agree with TRBD2. The V gene end was trimmed by 5 bases and the J gene end by 4 bases; junction bases not matched to a gene: 17. Germline V gene sequence: CDR1 PRHDT, CDR2 FYEKMQ (reference sequence). This CDR3 is 18 amino acids long.